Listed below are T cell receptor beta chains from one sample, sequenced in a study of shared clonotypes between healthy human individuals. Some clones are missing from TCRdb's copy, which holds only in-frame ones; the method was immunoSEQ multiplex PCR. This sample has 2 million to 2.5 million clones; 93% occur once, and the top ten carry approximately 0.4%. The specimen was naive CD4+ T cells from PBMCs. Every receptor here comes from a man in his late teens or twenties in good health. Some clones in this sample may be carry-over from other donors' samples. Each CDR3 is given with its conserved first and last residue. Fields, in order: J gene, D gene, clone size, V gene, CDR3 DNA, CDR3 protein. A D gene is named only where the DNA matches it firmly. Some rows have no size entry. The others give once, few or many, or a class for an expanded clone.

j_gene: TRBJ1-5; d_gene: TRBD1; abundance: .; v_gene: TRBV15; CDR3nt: TGTGCCACCAGCGCCAGGACAGGGCTCGAGCAGCCCCAGCATTTT; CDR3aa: CATSARTGLEQPQHF
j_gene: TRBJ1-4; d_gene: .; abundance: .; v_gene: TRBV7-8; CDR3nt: TGTGCCAGCAGCTACGAATCCGGAACTAATGAAAAACTGTTTTTT; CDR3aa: CASSYESGTNEKLFF
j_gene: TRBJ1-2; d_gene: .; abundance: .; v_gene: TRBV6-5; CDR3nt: TGTGCCAGCAGTTACCGGGGAGTCTATGGCTACACCTTC; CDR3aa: CASSYRGVYGYTF
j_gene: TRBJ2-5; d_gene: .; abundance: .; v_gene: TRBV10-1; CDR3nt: TGCGCCAGCAGTGAGTCGTTGGCCGAGACCCAGTACTTC; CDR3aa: CASSESLAETQYF
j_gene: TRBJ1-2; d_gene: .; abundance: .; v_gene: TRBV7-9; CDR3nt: TGTGCCAGCAGCCAAGGACAGACCCACCCGAACTATGGCTACACCTTC; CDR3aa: CASSQGQTHPNYGYTF
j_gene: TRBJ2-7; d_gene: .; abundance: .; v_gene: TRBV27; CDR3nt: TGTGCCAGCAGATGGCGGGCAGGGTGGGAATTAGAGCAGTACTTC; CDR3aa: CASRWRAGWELEQYF
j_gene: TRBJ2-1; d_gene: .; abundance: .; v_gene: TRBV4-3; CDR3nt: TGCGCCAGCAGCCCCCAGGCTACGAGCGGTCCCTACAATGAGCAGTTCTTC; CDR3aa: CASSPQATSGPYNEQFF
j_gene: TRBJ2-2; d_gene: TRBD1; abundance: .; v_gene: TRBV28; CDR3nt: TGTGCCAGCACCAGGGGGCGACCCGGGGAGCTGTTTTTT; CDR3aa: CASTRGRPGELFF
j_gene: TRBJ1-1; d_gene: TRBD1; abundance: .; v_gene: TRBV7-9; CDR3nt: TGTGCCAGCAGCTGGACTCGGACAGGCCACACTGAAGCTTTCTTT; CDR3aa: CASSWTRTGHTEAFF
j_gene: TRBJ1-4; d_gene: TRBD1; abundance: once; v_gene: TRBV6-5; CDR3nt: TGTGCCAGCAGCCCGACAGGGGAGAATGAAAAACTGTTTTTT; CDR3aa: CASSPTGENEKLFF
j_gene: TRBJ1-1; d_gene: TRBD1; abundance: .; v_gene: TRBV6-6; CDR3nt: TGTGCCAGCAGTGCCCGGGGGACAGGGTGGAACACTGAAGCTTTCTTT; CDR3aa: CASSARGTGWNTEAFF
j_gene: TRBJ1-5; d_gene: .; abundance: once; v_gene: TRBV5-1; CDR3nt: TGCGCCAGCAGCAGGGACACCAATCAGCCCCAGCATTTT; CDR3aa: CASSRDTNQPQHF
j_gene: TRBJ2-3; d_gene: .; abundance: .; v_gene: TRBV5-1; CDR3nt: TGCGCCAGCAGCAGGGAAACCACAGATACGCAGTATTTT; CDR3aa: CASSRETTDTQYF
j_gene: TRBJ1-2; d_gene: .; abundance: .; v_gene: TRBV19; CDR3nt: TGTGCCAGTAGTATAGTACCGTCGGGTGGCTACACCTTC; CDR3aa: CASSIVPSGGYTF
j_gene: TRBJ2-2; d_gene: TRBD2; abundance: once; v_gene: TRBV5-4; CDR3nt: TGTGCCAGCAGCTTGGGGACTAGCGGGAGGGTCGCCGGGGAGCTGTTTTTT; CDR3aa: CASSLGTSGRVAGELFF
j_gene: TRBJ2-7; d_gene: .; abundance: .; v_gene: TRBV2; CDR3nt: TGTGCCAGCAGTTACTTCGTCTACGAGCAGTACTTC; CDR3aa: CASSYFVYEQYF
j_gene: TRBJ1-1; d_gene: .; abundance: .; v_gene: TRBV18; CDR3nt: TGTGCCAGCTCACTTAGCCGGGACACTGAAGCTTTCTTT; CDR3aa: CASSLSRDTEAFF
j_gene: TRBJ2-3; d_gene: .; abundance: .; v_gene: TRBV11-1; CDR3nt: TGTGCCAGCAGCTTAGCCGGCGGGCCGGATACGCAGTATTTT; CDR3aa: CASSLAGGPDTQYF
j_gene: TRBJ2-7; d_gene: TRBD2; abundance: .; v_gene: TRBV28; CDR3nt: TGTGCCAGCTGGAGTAGCGGGTCCTACGAGCAGTACTTC; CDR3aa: CASWSSGSYEQYF
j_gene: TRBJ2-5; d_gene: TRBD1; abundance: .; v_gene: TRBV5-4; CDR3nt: TGTGCCAGCAGCACCGGACAGGGGAACTTGGAGACCCAGTACTTC; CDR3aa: CASSTGQGNLETQYF
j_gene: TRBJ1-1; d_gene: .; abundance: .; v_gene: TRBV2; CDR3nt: TGTGCCAGCAGTGATGAACAAAGGGGTGAAGCTTTCTTT; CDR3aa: CASSDEQRGEAFF
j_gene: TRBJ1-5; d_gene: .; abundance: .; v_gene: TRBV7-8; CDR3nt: TGTGCCAGCAGCCGGGACATTGGTAGCAGCAATCAGCCCCAGCATTTT; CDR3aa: CASSRDIGSSNQPQHF
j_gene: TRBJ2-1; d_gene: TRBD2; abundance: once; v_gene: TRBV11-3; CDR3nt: TGTGCCAGCAGCAAAGGACTAGCGGGAATTGATGAGCAGTTCTTC; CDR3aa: CASSKGLAGIDEQFF
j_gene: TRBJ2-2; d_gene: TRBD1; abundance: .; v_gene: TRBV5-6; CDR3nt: TGTGCCAGCAGCTTGGAAGGCAGGGGGCCCGGGGAGCTGTTTTTT; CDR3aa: CASSLEGRGPGELFF
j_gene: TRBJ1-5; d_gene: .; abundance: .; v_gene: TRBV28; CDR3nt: TGTGCCAGCAGTTTATCAGGGGCGATTTATAGCAATCAGCCCCAGCATTTT; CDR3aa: CASSLSGAIYSNQPQHF
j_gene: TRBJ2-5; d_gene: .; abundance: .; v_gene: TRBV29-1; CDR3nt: TGCAGCGTTGACGCAGGGGAAGAGACCCAGTACTTC; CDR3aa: CSVDAGEETQYF
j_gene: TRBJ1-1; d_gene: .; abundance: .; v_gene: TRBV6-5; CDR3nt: TGTGCCAGCAAAAGGGGCACTGAAGCTTTCTTT; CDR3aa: CASKRGTEAFF
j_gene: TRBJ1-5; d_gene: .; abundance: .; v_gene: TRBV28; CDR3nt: TGTGCCAGCAGTCGGAGGGGGGATCAGCCCCAGCATTTT; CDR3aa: CASSRRGDQPQHF
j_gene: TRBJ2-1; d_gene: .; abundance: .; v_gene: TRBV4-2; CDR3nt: TGTGCCAGCAGCCACGAGCCGCCGATTCGGGACACATCCTCCTACAATGAGCAGTTCTTC; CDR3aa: CASSHEPPIRDTSSYNEQFF
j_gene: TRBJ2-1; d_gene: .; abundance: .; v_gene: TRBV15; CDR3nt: TGTGCCACCAGCAGAGATCTGGGAAGCGGAGAGCAGTTCTTC; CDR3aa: CATSRDLGSGEQFF
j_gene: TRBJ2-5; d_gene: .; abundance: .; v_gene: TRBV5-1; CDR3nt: TGCGCCAGCAGTACACAGGGTCGGGAGACCCAGTACTTC; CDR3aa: CASSTQGRETQYF
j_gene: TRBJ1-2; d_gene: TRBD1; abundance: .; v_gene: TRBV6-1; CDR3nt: TGTGCCAGCGCGGACAGGGGGAACTATGGCTACACCTTC; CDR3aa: CASADRGNYGYTF